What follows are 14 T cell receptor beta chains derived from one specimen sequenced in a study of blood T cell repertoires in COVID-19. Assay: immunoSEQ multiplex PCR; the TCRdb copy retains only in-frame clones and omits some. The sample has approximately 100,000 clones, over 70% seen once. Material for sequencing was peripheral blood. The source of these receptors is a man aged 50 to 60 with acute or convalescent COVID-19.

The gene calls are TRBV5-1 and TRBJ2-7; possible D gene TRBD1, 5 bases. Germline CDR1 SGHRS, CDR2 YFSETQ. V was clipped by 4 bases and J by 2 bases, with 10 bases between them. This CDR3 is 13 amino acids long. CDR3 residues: CASSPGQTYEQYF. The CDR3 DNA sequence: TGCGCCAGCAGCCCCGGACAAACCTACGAGCAGTACTTC.

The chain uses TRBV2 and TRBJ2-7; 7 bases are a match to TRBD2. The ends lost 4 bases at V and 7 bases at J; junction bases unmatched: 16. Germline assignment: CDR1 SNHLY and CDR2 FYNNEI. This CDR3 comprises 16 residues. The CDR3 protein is CASSAAWRETSLEQYF. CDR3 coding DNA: TGTGCCAGCAGTGCCGCTTGGCGGGAGACTTCATTAGAGCAGTACTTC.

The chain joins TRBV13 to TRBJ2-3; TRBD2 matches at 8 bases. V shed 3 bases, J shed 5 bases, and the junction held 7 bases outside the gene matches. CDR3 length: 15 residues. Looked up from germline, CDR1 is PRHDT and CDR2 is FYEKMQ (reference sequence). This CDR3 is CASSLPGTRGDTQYF. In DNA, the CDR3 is TGTGCCAGCAGCTTGCCCGGGACTAGGGGAGATACGCAGTATTTT.

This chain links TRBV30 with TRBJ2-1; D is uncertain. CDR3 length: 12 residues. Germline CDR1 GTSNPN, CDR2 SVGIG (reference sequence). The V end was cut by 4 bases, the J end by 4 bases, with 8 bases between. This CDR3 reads CAWNVAYNEQFF. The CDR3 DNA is TGTGCCTGGAATGTGGCTTACAATGAGCAGTTCTTC.

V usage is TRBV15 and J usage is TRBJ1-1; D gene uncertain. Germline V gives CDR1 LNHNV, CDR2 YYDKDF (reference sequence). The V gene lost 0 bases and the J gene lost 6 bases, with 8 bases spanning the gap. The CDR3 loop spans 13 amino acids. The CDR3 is CATSRDMSAEAFF. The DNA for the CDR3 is TGTGCCACCAGCAGAGATATGAGTGCTGAAGCTTTCTTT.

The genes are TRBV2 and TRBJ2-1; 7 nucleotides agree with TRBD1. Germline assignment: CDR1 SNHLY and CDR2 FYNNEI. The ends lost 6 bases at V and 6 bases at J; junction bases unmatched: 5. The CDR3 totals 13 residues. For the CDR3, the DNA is TGTGCCAGCAGGGCGACAGGGATCAATGAGCAGTTCTTC. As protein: CASRATGINEQFF.

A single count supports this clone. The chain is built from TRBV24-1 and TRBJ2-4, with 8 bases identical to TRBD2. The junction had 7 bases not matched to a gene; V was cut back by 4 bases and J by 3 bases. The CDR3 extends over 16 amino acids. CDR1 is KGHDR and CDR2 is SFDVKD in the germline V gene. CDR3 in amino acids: CATSDQTRGGKNIQYF. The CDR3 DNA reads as TGTGCCACCAGTGACCAAACTCGGGGGGGCAAAAACATTCAGTACTTC.

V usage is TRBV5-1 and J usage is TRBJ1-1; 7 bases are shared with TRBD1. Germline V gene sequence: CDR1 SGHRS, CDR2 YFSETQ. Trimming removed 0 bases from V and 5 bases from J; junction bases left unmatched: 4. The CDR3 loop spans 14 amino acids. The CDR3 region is CASSLESGGTEAFF. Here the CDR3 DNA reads TGCGCCAGCAGCTTGGAGTCAGGGGGAACTGAAGCTTTCTTT. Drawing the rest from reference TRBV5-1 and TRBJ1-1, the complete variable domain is KAGVTQTPRYLIKTRGQQVTLSCSPISGHRSVSWYQQTPGQGLQFLFEYFSETQRNKGNFPGRFSGRQFSNSRSEMNVSTLELGDSALYLCASSLESGGTEAFFGQGTRLTVV.

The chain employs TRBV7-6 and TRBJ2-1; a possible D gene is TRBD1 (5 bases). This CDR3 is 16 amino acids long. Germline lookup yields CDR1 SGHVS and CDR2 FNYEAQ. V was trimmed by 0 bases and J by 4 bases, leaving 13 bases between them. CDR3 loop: CASSLAPPGSYNEQFF. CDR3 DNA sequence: TGTGCCAGCAGCTTAGCGCCCCCAGGGTCGTACAATGAGCAGTTCTTC.

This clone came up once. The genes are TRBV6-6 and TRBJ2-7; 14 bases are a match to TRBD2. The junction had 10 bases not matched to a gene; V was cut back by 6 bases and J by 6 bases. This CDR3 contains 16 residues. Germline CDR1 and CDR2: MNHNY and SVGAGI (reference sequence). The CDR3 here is CASRGLAGVRHGEQYF. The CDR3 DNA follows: TGTGCCAGCAGGGGACTAGCGGGAGTTCGGCACGGCGAGCAGTACTTC.

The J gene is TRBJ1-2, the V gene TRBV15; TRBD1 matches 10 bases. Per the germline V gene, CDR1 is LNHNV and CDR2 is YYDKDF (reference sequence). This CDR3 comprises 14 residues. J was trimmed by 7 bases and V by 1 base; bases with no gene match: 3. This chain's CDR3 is CATSRGGQGSGYTF. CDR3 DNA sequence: TGTGCCACCAGCAGAGGGGGACAGGGGTCTGGCTACACCTTC.

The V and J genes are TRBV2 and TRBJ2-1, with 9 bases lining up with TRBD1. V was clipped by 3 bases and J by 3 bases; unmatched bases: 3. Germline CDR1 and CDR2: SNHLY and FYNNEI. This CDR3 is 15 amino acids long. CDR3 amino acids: CASSDGQGSYNEQFF. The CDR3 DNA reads TGTGCCAGCAGTGATGGACAGGGGAGCTACAATGAGCAGTTCTTC.

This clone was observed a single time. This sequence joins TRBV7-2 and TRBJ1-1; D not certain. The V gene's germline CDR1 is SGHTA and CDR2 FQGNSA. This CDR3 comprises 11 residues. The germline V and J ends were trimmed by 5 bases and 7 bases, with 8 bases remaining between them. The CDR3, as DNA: TGTGCCAGCAGCCCGTACGGTGAAGCTTTCTTT. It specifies CASSPYGEAFF.

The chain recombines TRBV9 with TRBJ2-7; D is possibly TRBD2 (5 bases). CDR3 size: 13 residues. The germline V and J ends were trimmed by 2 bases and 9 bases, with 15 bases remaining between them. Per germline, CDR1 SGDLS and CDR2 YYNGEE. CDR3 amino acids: CASSVDGTRGQYF. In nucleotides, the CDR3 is TGTGCCAGCAGCGTGGACGGCACCCGGGGGCAGTACTTC.